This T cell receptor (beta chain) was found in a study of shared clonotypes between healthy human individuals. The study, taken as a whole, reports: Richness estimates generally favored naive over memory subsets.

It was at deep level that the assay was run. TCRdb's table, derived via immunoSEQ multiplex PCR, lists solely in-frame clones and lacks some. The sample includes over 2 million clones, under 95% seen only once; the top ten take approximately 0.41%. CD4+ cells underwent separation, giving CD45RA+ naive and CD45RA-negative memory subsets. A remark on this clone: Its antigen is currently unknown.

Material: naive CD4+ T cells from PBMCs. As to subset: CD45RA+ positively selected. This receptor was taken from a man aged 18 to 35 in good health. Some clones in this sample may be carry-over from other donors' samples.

CDR3 loop: CASRLVGAGGLGNQPQHF. CDR3 nucleotide sequence: TGTGCAAGTCGCTTAGTAGGCGCGGGGGGACTGGGCAATCAGCCCCAGCATTTT. This chain joins TRBV12-2 and TRBJ1-5. TRBV12-2 corresponds to a pseudogene. The CDR3 spans 18 residues.